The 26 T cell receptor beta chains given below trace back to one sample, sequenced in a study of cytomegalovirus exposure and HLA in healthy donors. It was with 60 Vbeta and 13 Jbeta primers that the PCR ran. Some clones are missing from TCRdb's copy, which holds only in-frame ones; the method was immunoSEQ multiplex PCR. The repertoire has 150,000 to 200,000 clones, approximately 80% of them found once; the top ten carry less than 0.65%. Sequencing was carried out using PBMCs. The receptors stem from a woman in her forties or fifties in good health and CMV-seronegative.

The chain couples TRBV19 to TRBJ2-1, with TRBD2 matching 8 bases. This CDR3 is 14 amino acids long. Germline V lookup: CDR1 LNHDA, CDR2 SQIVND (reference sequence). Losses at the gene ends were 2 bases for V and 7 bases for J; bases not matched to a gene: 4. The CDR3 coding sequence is TGTGCCAGTAGTATACTAGCGGGCCTTAATGAGCAGTTCTTC. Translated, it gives CASSILAGLNEQFF.

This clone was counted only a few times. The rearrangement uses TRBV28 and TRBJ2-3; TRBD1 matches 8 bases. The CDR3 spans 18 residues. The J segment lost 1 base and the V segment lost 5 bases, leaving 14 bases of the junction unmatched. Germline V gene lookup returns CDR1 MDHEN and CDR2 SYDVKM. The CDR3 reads CASSPQGQAASGTDTQYF. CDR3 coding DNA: TGTGCCAGCAGTCCCCAGGGACAGGCGGCCTCGGGCACAGATACGCAGTATTTT.

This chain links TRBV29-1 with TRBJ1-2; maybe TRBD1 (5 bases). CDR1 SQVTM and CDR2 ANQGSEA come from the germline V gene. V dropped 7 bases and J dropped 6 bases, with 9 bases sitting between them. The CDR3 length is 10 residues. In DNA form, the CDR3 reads TGCAGCGCGCAGGGTCATGGCTACACCTTC. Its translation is CSAQGHGYTF.

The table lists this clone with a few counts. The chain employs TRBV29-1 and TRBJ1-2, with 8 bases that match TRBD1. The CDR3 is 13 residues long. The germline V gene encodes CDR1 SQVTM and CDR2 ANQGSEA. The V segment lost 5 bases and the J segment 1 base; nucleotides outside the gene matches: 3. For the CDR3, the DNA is TGCAGCGTTTACGGACAGGGTAACTATGGCTACACCTTC. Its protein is CSVYGQGNYGYTF. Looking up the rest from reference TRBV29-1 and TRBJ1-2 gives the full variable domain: SAVISQKPSRDICQRGTSLTIQCQVDSQVTMMFWYRQQPGQSLTLIATANQGSEATYESGFVIDKFPISRPNLTFSTLTVSNMSPEDSSIYLCSVYGQGNYGYTFGSGTRLTVV.

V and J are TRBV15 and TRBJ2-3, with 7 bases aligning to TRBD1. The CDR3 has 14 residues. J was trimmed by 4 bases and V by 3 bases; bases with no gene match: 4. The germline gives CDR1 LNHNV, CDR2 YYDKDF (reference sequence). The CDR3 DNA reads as TGTGCCACCAGCAGGCGACAGGGTCCAGATACGCAGTATTTT. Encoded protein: CATSRRQGPDTQYF.

CDR3 DNA: TGTGCCAGCAGCTTAACTAGCTCCTACAATGAGCAGTTCTTC. Amino acids: CASSLTSSYNEQFF. This chain uses TRBV7-2 with TRBJ2-1; D possibly corresponds to TRBD2 (5 bases). The V gene lost 2 bases and the J gene lost 0 bases, with 5 bases spanning the gap. CDR3 size: 14 residues. CDR1 is SGHTA, CDR2 FQGNSA, per germline.

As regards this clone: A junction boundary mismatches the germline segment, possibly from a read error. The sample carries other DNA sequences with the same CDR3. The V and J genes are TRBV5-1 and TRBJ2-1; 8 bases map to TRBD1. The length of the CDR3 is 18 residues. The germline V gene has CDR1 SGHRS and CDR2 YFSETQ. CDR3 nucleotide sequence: TGCGCCAGCAGCTTGGGGGAAGCCTCAGGGGGCGATAACAATGAGCAATTCTTC. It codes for CASSLGEASGGDNNEQFF. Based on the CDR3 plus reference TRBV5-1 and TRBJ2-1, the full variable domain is KAGVTQTPRYLIKTRGQQVTLSCSPISGHRSVSWYQQTPGQGLQFLFEYFSETQRNKGNFPGRFSGRQFSNSRSEMNVSTLELGDSALYLCASSLGEASGGDNNEQFFGPGTRLTVL.

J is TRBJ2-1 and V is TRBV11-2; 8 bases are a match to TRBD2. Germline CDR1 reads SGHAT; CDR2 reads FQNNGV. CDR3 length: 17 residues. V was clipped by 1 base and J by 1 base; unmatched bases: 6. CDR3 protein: CASSLAGGPISYNEQFF. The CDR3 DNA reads TGTGCCAGCAGCTTAGCGGGAGGGCCCATTTCCTACAATGAGCAGTTCTTC.

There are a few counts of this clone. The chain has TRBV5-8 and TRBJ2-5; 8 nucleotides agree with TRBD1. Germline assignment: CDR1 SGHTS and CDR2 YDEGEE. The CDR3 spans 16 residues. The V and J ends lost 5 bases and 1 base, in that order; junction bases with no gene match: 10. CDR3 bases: TGTGCCAGCAGTCTTGGCGGACAGGGTGGCCAAGAGACCCAGTACTTC. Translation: CASSLGGQGGQETQYF.

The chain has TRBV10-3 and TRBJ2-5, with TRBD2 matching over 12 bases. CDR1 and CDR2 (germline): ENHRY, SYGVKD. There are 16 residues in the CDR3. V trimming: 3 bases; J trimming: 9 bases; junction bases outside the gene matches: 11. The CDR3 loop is CAISDPQTSGSGSQYF. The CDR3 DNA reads TGTGCCATCAGTGACCCCCAGACTAGCGGGAGTGGTTCCCAGTACTTC.

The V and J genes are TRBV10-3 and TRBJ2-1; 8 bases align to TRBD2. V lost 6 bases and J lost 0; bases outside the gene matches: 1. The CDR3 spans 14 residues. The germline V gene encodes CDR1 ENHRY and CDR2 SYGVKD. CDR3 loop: CAISSGSSYNEQFF. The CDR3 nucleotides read TGTGCCATCAGCAGCGGGAGCTCCTACAATGAGCAGTTCTTC.

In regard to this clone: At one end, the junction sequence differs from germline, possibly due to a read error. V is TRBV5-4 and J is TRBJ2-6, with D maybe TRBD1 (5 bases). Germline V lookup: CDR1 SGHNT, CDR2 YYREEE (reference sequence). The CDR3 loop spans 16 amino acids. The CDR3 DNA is TGTGCCAGCAGCTTGGGCCAAGTGTCTGGGGCCAACGGCCTGACTTTC. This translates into CASSLGQVSGANGLTF.

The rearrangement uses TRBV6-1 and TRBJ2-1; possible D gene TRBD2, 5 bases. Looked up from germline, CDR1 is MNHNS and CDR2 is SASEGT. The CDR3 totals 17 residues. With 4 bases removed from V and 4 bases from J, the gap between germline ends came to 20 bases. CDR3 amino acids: CASSGPMSSAGYNEQFF. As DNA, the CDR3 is TGTGCCAGCAGTGGTCCGATGAGTAGCGCCGGTTACAATGAGCAGTTCTTC.

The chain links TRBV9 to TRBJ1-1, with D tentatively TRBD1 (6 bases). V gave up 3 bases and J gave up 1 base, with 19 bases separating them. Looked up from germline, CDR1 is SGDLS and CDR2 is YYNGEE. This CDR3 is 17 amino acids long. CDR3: CASSDGGRGPRNTEAFF. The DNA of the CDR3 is TGTGCCAGCAGCGATGGTGGCAGGGGCCCTAGGAACACTGAAGCTTTCTTT.

The DNA for the CDR3 is TGTGCCAGCAGCTTCTATCCCCGGACAGGGACTAACTATGGCTACACCTTC. Translation gives CASSFYPRTGTNYGYTF. This sequence joins TRBV5-6 and TRBJ1-2; 8 bases match TRBD1. The junction had 9 bases not matched to a gene; V was cut back by 2 bases and J by 0 bases. This CDR3 is built from 17 residues. CDR1 is SGHDT and CDR2 is YYEEEE in the germline V gene. The full variable domain, rest sourced from reference TRBV5-6 and TRBJ1-2, is DAGVTQSPTHLIKTRGQQVTLRCSPKSGHDTVSWYQQALGQGPQFIFQYYEEEERQRGNFPDRFSGHQFPNYSSELNVNALLLGDSALYLCASSFYPRTGTNYGYTFGSGTRLTVV.

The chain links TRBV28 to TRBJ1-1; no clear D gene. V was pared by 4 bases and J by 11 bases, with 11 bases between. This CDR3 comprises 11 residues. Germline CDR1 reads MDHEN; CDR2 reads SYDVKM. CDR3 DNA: TGTGCCAGCAGTTACGAGGGTTTGGCTTTCTTT. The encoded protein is CASSYEGLAFF.

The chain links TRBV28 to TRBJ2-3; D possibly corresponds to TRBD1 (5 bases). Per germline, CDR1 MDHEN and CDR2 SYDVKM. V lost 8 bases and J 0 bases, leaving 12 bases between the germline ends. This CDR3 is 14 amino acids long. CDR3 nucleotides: TGTGCCAGCCATCAGGGTGCTAGCACAGATACGCAGTATTTT. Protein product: CASHQGASTDTQYF.

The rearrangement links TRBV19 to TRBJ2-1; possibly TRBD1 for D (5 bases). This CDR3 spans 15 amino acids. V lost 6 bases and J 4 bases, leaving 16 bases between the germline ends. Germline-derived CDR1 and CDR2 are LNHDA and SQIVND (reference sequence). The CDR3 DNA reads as TGTGCCAGTAGATTAGGGGAAGTGGGATACAATGAGCAGTTCTTC. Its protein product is CASRLGEVGYNEQFF.

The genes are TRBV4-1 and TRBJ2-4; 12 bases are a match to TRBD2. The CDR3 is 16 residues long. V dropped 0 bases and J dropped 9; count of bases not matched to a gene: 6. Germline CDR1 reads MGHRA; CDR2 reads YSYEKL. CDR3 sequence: CASSQDPSGRASIQYF. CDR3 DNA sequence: TGCGCCAGCAGCCAAGACCCTAGCGGGAGGGCTAGCATTCAGTACTTC.

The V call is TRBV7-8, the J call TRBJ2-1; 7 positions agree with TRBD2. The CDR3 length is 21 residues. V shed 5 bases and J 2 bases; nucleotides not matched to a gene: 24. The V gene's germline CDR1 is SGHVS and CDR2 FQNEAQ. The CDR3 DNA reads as TGTGCCAGCAGCACCCGTTGGCTAGCGGCCACGCGAGGTGGGACCTACAATGAGCAGTTCTTC. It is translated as CASSTRWLAATRGGTYNEQFF.

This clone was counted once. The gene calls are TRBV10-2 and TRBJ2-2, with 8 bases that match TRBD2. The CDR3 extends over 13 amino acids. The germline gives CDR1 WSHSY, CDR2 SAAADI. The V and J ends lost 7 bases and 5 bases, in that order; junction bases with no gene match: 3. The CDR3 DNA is TGCGCCAGCAACTTAGCGGGGACCGGGGAGCTGTTTTTT. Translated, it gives CASNLAGTGELFF.

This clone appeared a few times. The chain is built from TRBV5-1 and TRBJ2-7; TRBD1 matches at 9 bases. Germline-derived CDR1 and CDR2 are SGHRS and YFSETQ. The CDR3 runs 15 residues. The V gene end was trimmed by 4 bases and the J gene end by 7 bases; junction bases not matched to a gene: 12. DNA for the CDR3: TGCGCCAGCAGCGTGGGACAGGGTGCCATTGGGGAGCAGTACTTC. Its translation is CASSVGQGAIGEQYF.

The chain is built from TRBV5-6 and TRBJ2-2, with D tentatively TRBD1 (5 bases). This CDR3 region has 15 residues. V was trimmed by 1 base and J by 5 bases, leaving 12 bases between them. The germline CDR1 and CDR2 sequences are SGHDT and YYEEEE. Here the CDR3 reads CASSLKAGWTGELFF. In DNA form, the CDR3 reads TGTGCCAGCAGCTTGAAGGCAGGGTGGACCGGGGAGCTGTTTTTT.

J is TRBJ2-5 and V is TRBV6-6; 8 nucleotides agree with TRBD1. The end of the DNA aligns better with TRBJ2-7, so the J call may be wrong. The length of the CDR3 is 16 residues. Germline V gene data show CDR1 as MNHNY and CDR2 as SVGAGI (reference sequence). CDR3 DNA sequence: TGTGCCAGCAGTACCCAATCCGGACAGGGAAACTACGAGCAGTACTTC. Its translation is CASSTQSGQGNYEQYF.

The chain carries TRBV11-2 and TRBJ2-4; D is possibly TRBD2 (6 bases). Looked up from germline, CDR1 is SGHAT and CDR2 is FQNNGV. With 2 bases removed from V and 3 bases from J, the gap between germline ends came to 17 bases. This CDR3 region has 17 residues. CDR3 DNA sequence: TGTGCCAGCAGCTTACCCGGGTTGCGGAGGGGCAAAAACATTCAGTACTTC. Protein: CASSLPGLRRGKNIQYF.

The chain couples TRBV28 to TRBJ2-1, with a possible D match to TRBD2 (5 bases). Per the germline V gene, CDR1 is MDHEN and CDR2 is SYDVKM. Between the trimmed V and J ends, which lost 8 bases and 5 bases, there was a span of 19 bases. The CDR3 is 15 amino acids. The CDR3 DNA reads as TGTGCCAGCCTCGGCCGGGGATTGTTTGACAATGAGCAGTTCTTC. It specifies CASLGRGLFDNEQFF.